This TCR beta chain was sequenced during a study of blood T cell repertoires in COVID-19. Study information: Samples came from the United States, Italy and Spain, spanning acute and convalescent COVID-19.

The method was immunoSEQ multiplex PCR; TCRdb's version includes in-frame clones alone and lacks a portion of them. In the table there are approximately 280,000 clones, roughly 80% of which are singletons. V gave up 7 bases and J gave up 4 bases, with 11 bases separating them. This CDR3 is built from 13 residues. Germline CDR1 reads MDHEN; CDR2 reads SYDVKM. The sequence was collected from a human donor with COVID-19, enrolled during active disease. The donor label of this sample is uncertain. Sequenced material: peripheral blood. V is TRBV28 and J is TRBJ1-5; possible D gene TRBD1, 6 bases. The DNA of the CDR3 is TGTGCCAGCAAGGACAGAATGAATCAGCCCCAGCATTTT. Its translation is CASKDRMNQPQHF.